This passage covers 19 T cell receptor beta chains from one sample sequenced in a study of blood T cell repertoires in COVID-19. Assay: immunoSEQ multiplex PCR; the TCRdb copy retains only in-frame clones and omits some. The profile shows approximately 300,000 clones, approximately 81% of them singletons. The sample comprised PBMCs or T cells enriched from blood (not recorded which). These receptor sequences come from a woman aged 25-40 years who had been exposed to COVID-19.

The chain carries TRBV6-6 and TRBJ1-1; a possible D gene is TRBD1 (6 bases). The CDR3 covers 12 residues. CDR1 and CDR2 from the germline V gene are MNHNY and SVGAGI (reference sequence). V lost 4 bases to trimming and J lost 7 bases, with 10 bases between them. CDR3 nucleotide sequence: TGTGCCAGCAGTTCCCAGGGGTATGAAGCTTTCTTT. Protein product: CASSSQGYEAFF.

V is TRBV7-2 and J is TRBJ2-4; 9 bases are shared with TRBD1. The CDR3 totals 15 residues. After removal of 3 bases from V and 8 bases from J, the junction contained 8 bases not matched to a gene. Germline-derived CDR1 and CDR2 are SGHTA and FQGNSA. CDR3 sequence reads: CASSFRGQGGDIQYF. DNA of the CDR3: TGTGCCAGCAGCTTCCGGGGACAGGGTGGAGACATTCAGTACTTC.

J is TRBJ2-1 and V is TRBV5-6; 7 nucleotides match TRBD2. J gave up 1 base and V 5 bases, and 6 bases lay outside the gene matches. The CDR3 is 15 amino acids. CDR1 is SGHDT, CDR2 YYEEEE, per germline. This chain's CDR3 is CASSGSGGSYNEQFF. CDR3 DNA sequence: TGTGCCAGCAGTGGATCGGGGGGATCCTACAATGAGCAGTTCTTC.

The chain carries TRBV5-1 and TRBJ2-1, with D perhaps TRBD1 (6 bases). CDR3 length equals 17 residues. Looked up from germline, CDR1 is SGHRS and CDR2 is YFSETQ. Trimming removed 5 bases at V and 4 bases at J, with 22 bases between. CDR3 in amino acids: CASRSLQGTGRYNEQFF. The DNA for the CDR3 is TGCGCCAGCAGATCTCTACAGGGAACGGGCCGATACAATGAGCAGTTCTTC.

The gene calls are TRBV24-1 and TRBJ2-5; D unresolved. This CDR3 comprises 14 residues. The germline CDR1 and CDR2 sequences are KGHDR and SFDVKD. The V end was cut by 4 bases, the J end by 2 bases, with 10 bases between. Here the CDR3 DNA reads TGTGCCACCAGTGACCACAACAAGCAAGAGACCCAGTACTTC. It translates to CATSDHNKQETQYF.

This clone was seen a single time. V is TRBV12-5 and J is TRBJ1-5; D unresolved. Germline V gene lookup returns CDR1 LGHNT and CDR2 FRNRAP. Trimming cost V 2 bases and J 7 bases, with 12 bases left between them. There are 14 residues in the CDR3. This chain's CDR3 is CASGLRRVGQPQHF. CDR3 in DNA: TGTGCTAGTGGTTTGAGGAGGGTCGGCCAGCCCCAGCATTTT.

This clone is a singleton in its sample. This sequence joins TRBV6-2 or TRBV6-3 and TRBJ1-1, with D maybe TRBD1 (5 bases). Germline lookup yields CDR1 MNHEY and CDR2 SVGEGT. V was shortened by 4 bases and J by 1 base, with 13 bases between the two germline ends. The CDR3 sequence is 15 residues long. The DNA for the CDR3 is TGTGCCAGCAGTTCGCCCCCTACAGGGAACACTGAAGCTTTCTTT. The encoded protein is CASSSPPTGNTEAFF.

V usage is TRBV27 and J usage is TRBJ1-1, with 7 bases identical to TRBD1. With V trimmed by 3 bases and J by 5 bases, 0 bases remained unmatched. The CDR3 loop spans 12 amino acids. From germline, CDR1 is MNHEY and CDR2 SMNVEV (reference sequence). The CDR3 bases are TGTGCCAGCAGTTTGACAGGGACTGAAGCTTTCTTT. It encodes CASSLTGTEAFF.

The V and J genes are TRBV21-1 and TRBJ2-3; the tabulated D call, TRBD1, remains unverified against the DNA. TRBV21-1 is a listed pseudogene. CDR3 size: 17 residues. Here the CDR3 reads CASSKEAQGQHTDTQYF. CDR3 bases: TGTGCCAGCAGCAAAGAGGCCCAGGGACAACACACAGATACGCAGTATTTT.

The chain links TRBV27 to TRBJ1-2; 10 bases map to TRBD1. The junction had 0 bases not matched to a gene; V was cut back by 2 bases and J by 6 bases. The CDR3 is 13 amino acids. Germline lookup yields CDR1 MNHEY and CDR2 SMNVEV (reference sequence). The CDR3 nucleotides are TGTGCCAGCAGTTTAGGGACAGGGGATGGCTACACCTTC. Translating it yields CASSLGTGDGYTF.

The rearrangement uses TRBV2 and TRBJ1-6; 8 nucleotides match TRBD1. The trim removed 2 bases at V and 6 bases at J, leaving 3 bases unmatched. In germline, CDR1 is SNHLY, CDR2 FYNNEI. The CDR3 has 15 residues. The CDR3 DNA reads TGTGCCAGCAGTGAACAGGGGGCGCTTAATTCACCCCTCCACTTT. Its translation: CASSEQGALNSPLHF.

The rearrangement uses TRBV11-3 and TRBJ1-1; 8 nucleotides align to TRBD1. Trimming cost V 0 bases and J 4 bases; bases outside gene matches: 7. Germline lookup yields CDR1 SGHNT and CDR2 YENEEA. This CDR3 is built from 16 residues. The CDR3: CASSLDSTGAPTEAFF. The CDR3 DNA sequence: TGTGCCAGCAGCTTAGACTCGACAGGGGCTCCCACTGAAGCTTTCTTT.

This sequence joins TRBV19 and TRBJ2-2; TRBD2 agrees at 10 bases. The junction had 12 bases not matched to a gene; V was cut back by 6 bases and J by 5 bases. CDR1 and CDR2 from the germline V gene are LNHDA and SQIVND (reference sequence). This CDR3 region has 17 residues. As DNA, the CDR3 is TGTGCCAGTAGCACCCGTAGGACTAGCGGCCGTACCGGGGAGCTGTTTTTT. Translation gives CASSTRRTSGRTGELFF.

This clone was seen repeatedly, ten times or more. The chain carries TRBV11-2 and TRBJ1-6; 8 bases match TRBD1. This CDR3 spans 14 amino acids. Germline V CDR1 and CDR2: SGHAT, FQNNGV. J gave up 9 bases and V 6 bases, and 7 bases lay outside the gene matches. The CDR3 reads CASSNQGAGSPLHF. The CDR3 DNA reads TGTGCCAGCAGTAATCAGGGGGCCGGTTCACCCCTCCACTTT.

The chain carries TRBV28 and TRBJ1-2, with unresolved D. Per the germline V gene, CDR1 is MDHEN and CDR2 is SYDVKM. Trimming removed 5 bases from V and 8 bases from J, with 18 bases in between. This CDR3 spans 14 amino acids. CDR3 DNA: TGTGCCAGCAGTCTGAATTCTGGTCCGGTAGGCTACACCTTC. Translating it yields CASSLNSGPVGYTF.

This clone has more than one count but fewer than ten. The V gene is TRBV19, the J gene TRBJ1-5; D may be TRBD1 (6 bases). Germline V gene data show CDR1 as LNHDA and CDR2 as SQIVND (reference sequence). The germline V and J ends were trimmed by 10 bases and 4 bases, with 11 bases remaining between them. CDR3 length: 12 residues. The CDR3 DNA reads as TGTGCCACCCACAGGGAAAATCAGCCCCAGCATTTT. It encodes CATHRENQPQHF.

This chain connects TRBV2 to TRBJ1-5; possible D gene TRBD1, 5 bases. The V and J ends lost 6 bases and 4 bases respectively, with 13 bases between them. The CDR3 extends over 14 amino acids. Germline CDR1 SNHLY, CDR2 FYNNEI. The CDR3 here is CASSLGRVNQPQHF. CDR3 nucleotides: TGTGCCAGCAGCCTCGGCAGGGTGAATCAGCCCCAGCATTTT. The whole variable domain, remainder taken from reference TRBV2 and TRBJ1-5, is EPEVTQTPSHQVTQMGQEVILRCVPISNHLYFYWYRQILGQKVEFLVSFYNNEISEKSEIFDDQFSVERPDGSNFTLKIRSTKLEDSAMYFCASSLGRVNQPQHFGDGTRLSIL.

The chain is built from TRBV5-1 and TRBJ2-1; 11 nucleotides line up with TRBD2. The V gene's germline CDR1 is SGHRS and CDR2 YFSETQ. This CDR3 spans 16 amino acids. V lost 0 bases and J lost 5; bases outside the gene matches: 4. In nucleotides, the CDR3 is TGCGCCAGCAGCTTGGTATTGGGACTAGCGGACAATGAGCAGTTCTTC. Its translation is CASSLVLGLADNEQFF. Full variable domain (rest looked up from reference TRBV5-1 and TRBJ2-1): KAGVTQTPRYLIKTRGQQVTLSCSPISGHRSVSWYQQTPGQGLQFLFEYFSETQRNKGNFPGRFSGRQFSNSRSEMNVSTLELGDSALYLCASSLVLGLADNEQFFGPGTRLTVL.

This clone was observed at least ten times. The CDR3 spells CASSEAKSGGHMNTEAFF. The CDR3 bases are TGTGCCAGCAGTGAAGCGAAATCCGGAGGCCACATGAACACTGAAGCTTTCTTT. The chain employs TRBV6-1 and TRBJ1-1; D is unclear. The CDR3 loop spans 18 amino acids. Germline CDR1 is MNHNS and CDR2 is SASEGT. Trimming stripped 0 bases from V and 0 bases from J, with 17 bases between.